This note documents a single T cell receptor (beta chain) sequence. Its specificity is unknown. With 0 bases removed from V and 5 bases from J, the gap between germline ends came to 9 bases. The CDR3 consists of 14 residues. The germline gives CDR1 SGDLS, CDR2 YYNGEE. The sample belongs to a study of identical twins. TCRdb analysed the 5' RACE reads with MiXCR anew, one entry per CDR3 protein. The data contain 220,000 or so distinct CDR3 sequences, 5.5% to 8% of them singletons. Study conclusions and caveats: Invariant T cells like MAIT and iNKT could partly confound the zero-insertion analyses. The authors drew conclusions from cross-sectional statistical analysis rather than following the same donors. Memory repertoires showed no such pattern, whereas abundant cord blood beta clonotypes carried fewer insertions.

These data also featured in a second study, about yellow fever vaccine responses in identical twins. That work contributes: A vaccine T cell response that seemed partly convergent and partly personalized was reported in twins.

This chain uses TRBV9 with TRBJ2-1; D remains unclear. This receptor was obtained from a woman under 30 in good health. The sample consisted of memory (CD45RO+) T cells sorted from blood. CDR3 sequence: CASSVDTWDNEQFF. The DNA for the CDR3 is TGTGCCAGCAGCGTAGATACCTGGGACAATGAGCAGTTCTTC.